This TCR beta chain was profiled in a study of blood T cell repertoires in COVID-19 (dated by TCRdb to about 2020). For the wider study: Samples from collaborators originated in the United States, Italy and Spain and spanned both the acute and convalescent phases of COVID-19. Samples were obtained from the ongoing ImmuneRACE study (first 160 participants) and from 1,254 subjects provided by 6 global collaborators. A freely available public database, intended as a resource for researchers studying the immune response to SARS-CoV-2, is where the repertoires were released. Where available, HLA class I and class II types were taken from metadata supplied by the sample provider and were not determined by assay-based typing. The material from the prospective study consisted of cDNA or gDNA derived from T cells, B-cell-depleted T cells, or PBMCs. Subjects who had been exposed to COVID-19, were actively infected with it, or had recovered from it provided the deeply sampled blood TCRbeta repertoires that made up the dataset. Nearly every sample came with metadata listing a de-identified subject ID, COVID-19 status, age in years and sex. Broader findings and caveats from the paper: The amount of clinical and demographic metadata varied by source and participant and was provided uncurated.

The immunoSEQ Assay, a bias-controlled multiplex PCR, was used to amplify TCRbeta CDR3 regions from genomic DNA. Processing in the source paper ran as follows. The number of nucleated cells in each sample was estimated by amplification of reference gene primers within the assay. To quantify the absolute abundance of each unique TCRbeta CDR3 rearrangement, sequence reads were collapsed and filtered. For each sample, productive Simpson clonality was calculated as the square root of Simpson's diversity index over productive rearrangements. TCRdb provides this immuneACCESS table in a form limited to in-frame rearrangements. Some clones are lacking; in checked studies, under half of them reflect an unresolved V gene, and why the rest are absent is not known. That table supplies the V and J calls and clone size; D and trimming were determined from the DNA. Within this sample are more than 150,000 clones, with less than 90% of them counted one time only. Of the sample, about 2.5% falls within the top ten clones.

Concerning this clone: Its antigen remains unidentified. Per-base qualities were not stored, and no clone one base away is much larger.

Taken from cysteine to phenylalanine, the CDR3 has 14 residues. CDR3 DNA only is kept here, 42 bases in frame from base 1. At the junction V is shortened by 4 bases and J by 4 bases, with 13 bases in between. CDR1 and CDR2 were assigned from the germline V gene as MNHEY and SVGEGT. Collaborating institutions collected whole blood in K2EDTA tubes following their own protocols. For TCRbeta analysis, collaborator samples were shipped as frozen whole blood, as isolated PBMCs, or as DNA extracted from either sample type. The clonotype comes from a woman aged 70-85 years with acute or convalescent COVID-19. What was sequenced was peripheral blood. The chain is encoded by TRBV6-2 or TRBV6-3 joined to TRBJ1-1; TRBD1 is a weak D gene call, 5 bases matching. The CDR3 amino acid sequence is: CASSSGWGGTEAFF. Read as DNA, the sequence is TGTGCCAGCAGTTCCGGTTGGGGGGGCACTGAAGCTTTCTTT.